This TCR beta chain was captured by sequencing in a study of cytomegalovirus exposure and HLA in healthy donors. General study results and limits: Earlier analysis looked at TCR beta V segments, and most were productive about 87% or about 30% of the time.

Trimming removed 6 bases from V and 0 bases from J; junction bases left unmatched: 4. This CDR3 spans 17 amino acids. The V gene's germline CDR1 is SNHLY and CDR2 FYNNEI. With 60 Vbeta and 13 Jbeta primers, the PCR was carried out. The method was immunoSEQ multiplex PCR; TCRdb's version includes in-frame clones alone and lacks a portion of them. The table includes about 130,000 clones, approximately 17% detected once. In regard to this clone: Its target is unknown.

The sequencing sample was made of PBMCs. The rearrangement joins TRBV2 to TRBJ2-6, with 11 nucleotides matching TRBD1. This sequence originates from a female donor in good health and CMV-seropositive. CDR3 DNA sequence: TGTGCCAGCAGGAGGGACAGGGGGAGCTCTGGGGCCAACGTCCTGACTTTC. Amino acids: CASRRDRGSSGANVLTF. The complete variable domain, with remaining parts taken from reference TRBV2 and TRBJ2-6, reads EPEVTQTPSHQVTQMGQEVILRCVPISNHLYFYWYRQILGQKVEFLVSFYNNEISEKSEIFDDQFSVERPDGSNFTLKIRSTKLEDSAMYFCASRRDRGSSGANVLTFGAGSRLTVL.